A single sample gave rise to the 9 T cell receptor beta chains below, sequenced in a study of coeliac disease (dated by TCRdb to between 2021 and 2024). Library preparation was by the immunoSEQ multiplex PCR assay. This immuneACCESS table, as held by TCRdb, lists in-frame sequences with V and J called but not all clones. Of the missing ones, under half trace to an unresolved V gene in checked studies; the others have no known cause. This sample gives fewer than 7,000 clones in total; about three quarters of them show up just once. In total, the top ten clones hold 5% to 7% of the sample. Sequencing was done on a sample of lamina propria lymphocytes from the gut. Interpreted using the paper, the cell subset or site label stands for: lamina propria cell (LPC) fraction of small intestinal biopsy. Receptor source: a man aged 25-45 years with celiac disease.

The rearrangement joins TRBV19 to TRBJ1-2; TRBD1 is a possible D gene (6 bases). CDR3 length equals 14 residues. V lost 3 bases, J lost 8 bases, and 16 bases lay in between. Germline V gene sequence: CDR1 LNHDA, CDR2 SQIVND (reference sequence). As DNA, the CDR3 is TGTGCCAGTAGTATGGCCGACAGGTTCTACGGCTACACCTTC. Protein product: CASSMADRFYGYTF.

The rearrangement uses TRBV19 and TRBJ2-5, with TRBD2 identical over 8 bases. CDR1 and CDR2 from the germline V gene are LNHDA and SQIVND (reference sequence). The CDR3 runs to 13 residues. J was trimmed by 6 bases and V by 8 bases; bases with no gene match: 8. The chain's CDR3 is CASSAGGKQTQYF. As DNA, the CDR3 is TGTGCCAGTTCGGCGGGGGGCAAACAGACCCAGTACTTC.

This clone is medium-sized within its sample. The CDR3 is CASSSGQGKEKLFF. The DNA of the CDR3 is TGCGCCAGCAGCTCCGGACAGGGAAAGGAAAAACTGTTTTTT. The chain joins TRBV5-1 to TRBJ1-4; 8 bases line up with TRBD1. The CDR3 consists of 14 residues. Germline loops: CDR1 SGHRS, CDR2 YFSETQ. With 3 bases clipped from V and 8 bases from J, the junction kept 6 bases outside the gene matches.

This clone was seen a few times. This rearrangement joins TRBV11-2 to TRBJ2-3; possible D gene TRBD1, 6 bases. The CDR3 totals 14 residues. V was cut by 7 bases and J by 3 bases, with 14 bases left in between. The V gene's germline CDR1 is SGHAT and CDR2 FQNNGV. Here the CDR3 reads CASIGQKNTDTQYF. The CDR3 nucleotides read TGTGCCAGCATAGGACAGAAAAATACAGATACGCAGTATTTT.

Written as DNA, the CDR3 is TGTGCCAGCAGCTCAGAAACAGGGGGCACTGAAGCTTTCTTT. Translated: CASSSETGGTEAFF. This chain connects TRBV7-2 to TRBJ1-1; 8 bases are a match to TRBD1. The CDR3 runs 14 residues. V was clipped by 4 bases and J by 4 bases; unmatched bases: 5. Germline V gene lookup returns CDR1 SGHTA and CDR2 FQGNSA.

J is TRBJ1-2 and V is TRBV14; D gene ambiguous. This CDR3 is built from 14 residues. V was pared by 1 base and J by 7 bases, with 13 bases between. The germline V gene encodes CDR1 SGHDN and CDR2 FVKESK. CDR3 nucleotide sequence: TGTGCCAGCAGCCAAGTCAGTCGGGGTTCTGGCTACACCTTC. Protein sequence: CASSQVSRGSGYTF. The full variable domain, its missing parts supplied by reference TRBV14 and TRBJ1-2, is EAGVTQFPSHSVIEKGQTVTLRCDPISGHDNLYWYRRVMGKEIKFLLHFVKESKQDESGMPNNRFLAERTGGTYSTLKVQPAELEDSGVYFCASSQVSRGSGYTFGSGTRLTVV.

The chain links TRBV5-4 to TRBJ2-3; unclear D gene. Germline V gene sequence: CDR1 SGHNT, CDR2 YYREEE (reference sequence). The V and J ends lost 4 bases and 0 bases respectively, with 9 bases between them. The CDR3 is made up of 14 amino acids. This CDR3 is CASSLDSSTDTQYF. The CDR3 region has the DNA TGTGCCAGCAGCCTCGACTCGAGCACAGATACGCAGTATTTT.

This clone was counted a few times. The chain uses TRBV7-6 and TRBJ2-3; D is unresolved. Trimming took off 1 base at V and 1 base at J, with 15 bases between the two ends. The CDR3 has 17 residues. CDR1 is SGHVS and CDR2 is FNYEAQ in the germline V gene. The CDR3 loop is CASSLGASTSGTDTQYF. The CDR3 DNA follows: TGTGCCAGCAGCTTAGGGGCTTCAACTTCTGGCACAGATACGCAGTATTTT.

This chain connects TRBV7-2 to TRBJ2-1, with D maybe TRBD2 (7 bases). Germline V gene lookup returns CDR1 SGHTA and CDR2 FQGNSA. The CDR3 covers 16 residues. The V end was cut by 2 bases, the J end by 3 bases, with 14 bases between. The CDR3 region is CASSLTGGAYYNEQFF. Here the CDR3 DNA reads TGTGCCAGCAGCTTAACTGGGGGGGCCTACTACAATGAGCAGTTCTTC.